Shown below are 2 T cell receptor beta chains from a single sample sequenced in a study of blood T cells in healthy people across ages. Then a second PCR, running roughly 7 to 11 cycles, was carried out with a sample-barcoded 5' primer and a J-beta primer mix. TCRdb re-analysed the 5' RACE reads in MiXCR, keeping a single row per CDR3 protein. The table lists roughly 1,700,000 distinct CDR3 sequences, approximately 28% of them singletons, with more than 6% in the top ten. Source material: blood. These receptors were taken from a woman in her twenties or thirties in good health.

This clonotype was counted only a few times. The genes are TRBV12-3 or TRBV12-4 and TRBJ1-2; no clear D gene. The CDR3 has 15 amino acids. V was cut by 6 bases and J by 3 bases, with 17 bases left in between. The CDR3: CASRGLRGLDYGYTF. The CDR3 DNA reads TGTGCCAGCAGAGGGCTGCGGGGTTTGGACTATGGCTACACCTTC.

This sequence joins TRBV13 and TRBJ2-3, with TRBD1 matching 9 bases. Germline CDR1 PRHDT, CDR2 FYEKMQ (reference sequence). V shed 1 base, J shed 4 bases, and the junction held 6 bases outside the gene matches. The CDR3 is 16 amino acids. For the CDR3, the DNA is TGTGCCAGCAGCTTAGAGTACAGGGGGCATTCAGATACGCAGTATTTT. This translates into CASSLEYRGHSDTQYF. Filled out from reference TRBV13 and TRBJ2-3, the complete variable domain reads AAGVIQSPRHLIKEKRETATLKCYPIPRHDTVYWYQQGPGQDPQFLISFYEKMQSDKGSIPDRFSAQQFSDYHSELNMSSLELGDSALYFCASSLEYRGHSDTQYFGPGTRLTVL.